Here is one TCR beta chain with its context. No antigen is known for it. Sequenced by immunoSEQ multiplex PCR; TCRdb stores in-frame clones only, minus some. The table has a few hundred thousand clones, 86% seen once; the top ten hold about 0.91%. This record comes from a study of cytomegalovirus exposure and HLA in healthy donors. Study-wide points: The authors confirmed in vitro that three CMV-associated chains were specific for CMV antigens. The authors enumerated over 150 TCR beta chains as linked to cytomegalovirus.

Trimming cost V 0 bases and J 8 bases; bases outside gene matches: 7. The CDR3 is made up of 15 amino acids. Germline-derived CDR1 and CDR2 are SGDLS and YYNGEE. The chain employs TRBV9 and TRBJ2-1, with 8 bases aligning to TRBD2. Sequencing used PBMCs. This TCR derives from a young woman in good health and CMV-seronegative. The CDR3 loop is CASSVVGRESDEQFF. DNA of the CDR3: TGTGCCAGCAGCGTAGTCGGGAGGGAATCGGATGAGCAGTTCTTC.